This TCR beta chain was recorded in a study of cytomegalovirus exposure and HLA in healthy donors (dated by TCRdb to 2016 to 2017). Some background on the complete study: An earlier analysis of several hundred of the donors reported approximately 300 Gb of sequence data and 95 million to 140 million unique TCR beta sequences obtained from roughly 170 million T cells. Alongside the repertoire data, information on donor age, sex, ethnicity and CMV serostatus was compiled. The study profiled the T cell repertoires of hundreds of subjects by immunosequencing and related them to cytomegalovirus serostatus. Among the roughly 400 genotyped donors, under 90% belonged to the genetic ancestry cluster associated with self-reported Caucasian donors. An earlier analysis of 587 of the donors used high-throughput TCR beta sequencing to judge whether each TCR beta V gene segment behaved as functional or pseudogenic. The study was designed to test whether signatures of past pathogen exposure could be identified by cataloging public T cell receptors. Every discovery cohort repertoire had been produced on one sequencing platform. Typing coverage differed by locus: A, B, C, DRB1 and DQB1 were typed in roughly 620-630 donors, DQA1 in about 510, DPA1 in 600 to 610, and DPB1 in just under 490. Besides the first cohort of some 670 subjects, a separate validation cohort made up of 90 to 150 different subjects was used. A later genetic analysis used genome-wide SNP genotypes for 398 of the 666 donors, treating that subset as a discovery cohort. The later analysis used no new phenotypic data to find candidate immune exposures, relying instead on TCR beta sequences and their occurrence across donors. A later analysis re-examined previously published TCR beta repertoires from 500 to 700 donors and added high-resolution HLA genotyping to investigate patterns of TCR occurrence. Among some 410 genotyped donors of the cohort, an average of around 250,000 unique TCR beta nucleotide sequences was sequenced per donor, of which about 18% were non-productive. HLA typing included class I and class II loci at four-digit resolution. To predict cytomegalovirus infection status, the study brought together high-throughput TCR immunosequencing, statistical association of individual TCRs with disease status, and machine learning. Four or five DR-DQ haplotypes were treated as single units for association and clustering because of strong linkage in the cohort. Approximately 310 gigabases of sequencing data and around 80 million unique TCR sequences made up an early release that covered over 550 HLA-typed donors. General study outcomes and caveats: In a later analysis, HLA-associated TCR beta chains showed more clonal expansion and lower generation probabilities than non-associated chains that were equally common. Roughly uniform sequencing depth across donors was assumed in presence/absence analyses, although this assumption may not hold. When HLA alleles, especially DR and DQ, strongly co-occurred, TCR associations were difficult to assign to individual alleles. Because counts were too low, around 17 rarely observed V segments, including chromosome 9 orphons, were left out of the earlier analysis of 587 of the donors. Because HLA typing was unavailable for some donors at each locus, only the typed subset was used in association tests. In the study, 150 to 200 TCR beta chains were listed as associated with cytomegalovirus. Broadly in line with IMGT annotations, most TCR beta V segments showed up in productive rearrangements about 87% or about 30% of the time in an earlier analysis of a few hundred of the donors. Linkage disequilibrium might explain the correlated functional status among segregating V segments, but an unknown experimental factor could not be excluded. A later analysis found that most CMV-associated TCR beta chains appeared HLA-restricted, with HLA associations seemingly driven largely by CMV exposure. Because the 87-base-pair reads could not distinguish some IMGT-functional V segments, including TRBV6-2 and TRBV6-3, those segments were excluded. A further reported finding was that TCR beta sequences accurately predicted the HLA-A and HLA-B alleles for most subjects in the first cohort. Most TCR sequences were observed very rarely across donors, whereas some public TCRs were present in many individuals. The authors suggested that the approach could potentially be generalized to other disease states and immunological phenotypes. A later genetic analysis associated a missense DCLRE1C variant with V-gene and J-gene trimming of TCR beta chains, and an independent cohort replicated the association. In a later analysis, the rate of TCR association differed among HLA loci, with DRB1 alleles having the most associated TCRs and HLA-C alleles having the fewest. In vitro tests confirmed that a few of the cytomegalovirus-associated TCR beta chains recognize cytomegalovirus antigens. In a later analysis, several top co-occurrence clusters were reported to appear linked to parvovirus B19, influenza, CMV and Epstein-Barr virus. The sequencing pipeline was judged likely to have produced a cluster of highly shared sequence variants as a technical artifact. The classifier was reported to diagnose cytomegalovirus status with high specificity and sensitivity in both the original cohort and the validation cohort. Immune exposure information for the cohort was limited to CMV serostatus. At a false discovery rate of 0.05, a later analysis linked fewer than 20,000 TCR beta sequences to specific HLA alleles. A later genetic analysis reported fewer N-insertions in productive TCRs among donors in an Asian-associated ancestry cluster than the roughly 690-donor mean. In this cohort, only TCR beta chains were sequenced, and detectable features were limited by the absence of alpha or paired-chain data.

Looking up the germline V gene yields CDR1 LGHNA and CDR2 YNFKEQ. The junction carries 20 bases between V and J, which are trimmed by 3 bases and 3 bases respectively. The CDR3 starts with the cysteine, ends with the phenylalanine, and has 17 residues. Left in the record is the CDR3 DNA by itself, 51 bases read in frame from the first base. Library preparation employed the immunoSEQ multiplex PCR assay. For the multiplex PCR, a mixture combining 60 forward primers for TCR Vbeta segments and 13 reverse primers for TCR Jbeta segments was used. The CDR3 region of rearranged TCR beta genes was amplified from genomic DNA with a multiplex PCR assay. The amplified TCR beta libraries were sequenced on the Illumina HiSeq System as 87-base-pair reads. The paper's processing steps were these. A later analysis counted approximately 76 million unique TCR beta chains across the roughly 700 repertoires, and some 11 million of these chains were shared by at least two donors. To remove PCR and sequencing errors, raw reads were error-corrected and collapsed into unique sequences using a nearest-neighbor algorithm that merged closely related sequences. To assign V, D and J gene segments, CDR3 sequences were aligned to IMGT reference sequences. Each retained sequence needed at least a six-nucleotide match to both a V gene segment and a J gene segment. A rearrangement counted as productive if the CDR3 had no stop codons and remained in frame with V and J, and every other rearrangement counted as non-productive. CDR3 was defined according to IMGT convention as the region running from the second conserved V-encoded cysteine to the conserved J-encoded phenylalanine. In an earlier analysis of around 600 of the donors, sequences lacking an unambiguous match to a single V gene segment were excluded. An earlier analysis of 450 to 650 of the donors called V segments functional above 56.7% productive rearrangements and segregating when the between-donor standard deviation exceeded 5%. A statistical classification framework was built to diagnose cytomegalovirus status from the catalog of TCR beta chain sequences. V and J gene assignment, in a later analysis, came from comparing TCR nucleotide sequences with IMGT/GENE-DB human TR gene sequences. The TCRdist pipeline was used in a later analysis to assign CDR3 sequences and most-parsimonious VDJ recombination scenarios. A later analysis defined each TCR beta chain by its CDR3 amino acid sequence plus V-gene family, and excluded reads lacking a unique V-gene family. As a way to deal with suspected cross-contamination and a sequencing artifact, a later analysis dropped roughly 620 nucleotide sequences that were highly shared and had low generation probability. In a later analysis, a clonal expansion index was calculated for each public chain from normalized within-repertoire ranks of inferred template counts. A later analysis computed generation probabilities with a VDJ recombination model fitted to out-of-frame rearrangements, and checked the results against IGoR. A later analysis scored TCR-TCR, TCR-HLA and TCR-CMV co-occurrence with hypergeometric tests, applying a repertoire-size bias correction to TCR pairs. False discovery rates were estimated in a later analysis by permuting HLA or CMV assignments 20 times. A later analysis grouped co-occurring TCRs with DBSCAN, adding TCRdist sequence similarity when clustering within HLA-allele-positive subsets. Repertoires with fewer than 30,000 or more than 120,000 public chains, plus five repertoires with anomalous nucleotide sharing, were excluded from co-occurrence clustering. TCRdb obtained this table from immuneACCESS and retained in-frame rearrangements with V and J assigned. These tables miss some clones; where compared with another copy, unresolved V genes account for less than half of the shortfall, and the remainder is unexplained. The DNA gave D and trimming, while V, J and clone size come from that table. The sample has around 150,000 clones on record, roughly 79% of them singletons. More than 0.8% of the sample lies in the top ten.

For this clone: Its antigen is still unknown. The record has no base qualities; no much larger clone is one base away.

In total, just over 650 healthy bone marrow donors made up the cohort. At the time of sampling, every cohort member was nominally healthy, though immune exposures that went unrecorded were likely present. The donor tested CMV seronegative and was one of the 352 seronegative cohort members. Every donor gave a peripheral blood sample, and the peripheral blood mononuclear cells from that sample were used for TCR beta sequencing. Genomic DNA extraction from the blood cell samples was performed with the Qiagen DNeasy Blood Extraction Kit. Sequencing was carried out using PBMCs. The receptor was isolated from a woman aged 40 to 50 in good health and CMV-seronegative. Recombination linked TRBV4-2 to TRBJ2-5; possibly the D gene is TRBD2, per 6 matching bases. The CDR3 in this case is CASSQQARLGGEETQYF. The nucleotides read TGTGCCAGCAGCCAGCAAGCCCGACTAGGCGGGGAAGAGACCCAGTACTTC.